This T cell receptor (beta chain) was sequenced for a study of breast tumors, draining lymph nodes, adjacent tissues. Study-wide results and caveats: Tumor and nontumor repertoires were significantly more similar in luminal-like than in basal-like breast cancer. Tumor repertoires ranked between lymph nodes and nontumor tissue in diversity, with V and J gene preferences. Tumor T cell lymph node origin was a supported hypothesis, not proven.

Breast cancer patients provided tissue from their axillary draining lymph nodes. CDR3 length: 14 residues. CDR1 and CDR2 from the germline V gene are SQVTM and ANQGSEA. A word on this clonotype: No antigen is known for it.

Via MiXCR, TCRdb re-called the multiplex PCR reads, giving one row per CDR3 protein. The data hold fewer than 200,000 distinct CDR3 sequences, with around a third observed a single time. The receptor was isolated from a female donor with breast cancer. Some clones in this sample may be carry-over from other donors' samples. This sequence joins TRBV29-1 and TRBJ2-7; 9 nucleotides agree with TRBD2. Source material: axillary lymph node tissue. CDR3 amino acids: CSAWTAGGPYEQYF. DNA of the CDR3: TGCAGTGCTTGGACGGCGGGAGGGCCTTACGAGCAGTACTTC.